The clone carrying this TCR beta chain appeared many times. The sample originates from a study of identical twins. The J segment lost 2 bases and the V segment lost 6 bases, leaving 9 bases of the junction unmatched. The germline gives CDR1 SNHLY, CDR2 FYNNEI. The CDR3 totals 16 residues. MiXCR was run by TCRdb on the 5' RACE reads, yielding one entry per CDR3 protein. This sample has 700,000 or so distinct CDR3 sequences, with 21% found just once. These data were also filed under a second study, of T cells expressing NK-cell markers. As that study records: Seven sequenced donors out of eight were HCMV-seropositive, one seronegative.

The sequenced material came from PBMCs. The chain couples TRBV2 to TRBJ2-1; 8 bases are shared with TRBD1. The clonotype comes from a woman under 30 in good health. The CDR3 region has the DNA TGTGCCAGCAGCGGGACCGGGACAGGCACCTACAATGAGCAGTTCTTC. This encodes CASSGTGTGTYNEQFF.